The sequence of this T cell receptor (beta chain) was determined in a study of T cells after yellow fever vaccination. Study-wide results and caveats: Abundant bulk-derived clonotypes could contaminate FACS-sorted repertoires.

A note on this clonotype: Antigen: not known.

TCRdb recomputed calls from the 5' RACE reads with MiXCR, one row per CDR3 protein. The table shows some 97,000 distinct CDR3 sequences, with about 5.8% occurring only once. Here the sequenced sample was CD8+ T cells sorted from PBMCs, taken 10 days after the yellow fever booster vaccination. The TCR sequence derives from a man aged 18 to 35 who received the YFV17D yellow fever vaccine.

Written as DNA, the CDR3 is TGTGCCAGCAGCCAAGATAGGGACCCCCCCTACGAGCAGTACTTC. Protein product: CASSQDRDPPYEQYF. This chain connects TRBV4-2 to TRBJ2-7, with D perhaps given as TRBD1 or TRBD2 (5 bases each). Between the trimmed V and J ends, which lost 0 bases and 2 bases, there was a span of 11 bases. Germline V gives CDR1 LGHNA, CDR2 YNFKEQ. The CDR3 contains 15 residues.